These T cell receptor beta chains were read from a single sample in a study of cytomegalovirus exposure and HLA in healthy donors. The repertoire was sequenced with immunoSEQ multiplex PCR; TCRdb's copy has only in-frame clones and lacks some. The profile shows 150,000 to 200,000 clones, 84% of them singletons. Sequenced input: PBMCs. The receptors were gathered from a man younger than 30 in good health and CMV-seronegative. Both conserved end residues are part of each CDR3. D genes are given only for firm matches. Rows may omit the clone size; those that give it use once, few, many or a size class.

V gene	J gene	D gene	clone size	CDR3 DNA	CDR3 protein
TRBV29-1	TRBJ2-7	TRBD1	.	TGCAGCGCCACCTTGACAGGGACCTACGAGCAGTACTTC	CSATLTGTYEQYF
TRBV23-1	TRBJ2-7	.	.	TGCGCCAGCAGTCAATCGTATATTTACTACGAGCAGTACTTC	CASSQSYIYYEQYF
TRBV28	TRBJ2-1	.	.	TGTGCCAGCACCCACGCCGGAGGGGCATCCCAAGGAGTTTGGTCCTACAATGAGCAGTTCTTC	CASTHAGGASQGVWSYNEQFF
TRBV7-2	TRBJ1-5	.	.	TGTGCCAGCAGCCCAGTGGGGGGGCAGGATCAGCCCCAGCATTTT	CASSPVGGQDQPQHF
TRBV7-2	TRBJ2-1	.	.	TGTGCCAGCAGTAGACTAGTCAACAACAATGAGCAGTTCTTC	CASSRLVNNNEQFF
TRBV30	TRBJ1-5	.	.	TGTGCCTGGAGTGAGGGCAGGGCGAATCAGCCCCAGCATTTT	CAWSEGRANQPQHF
TRBV29-1	TRBJ2-1	.	.	TGCAGCGCCGCTAGTTTTAAGGGCCTGCCAGGGGTCTATCCCGAGCAGTTCTTC	CSAASFKGLPGVYPEQFF
TRBV11-2	TRBJ1-6	.	.	TGTGCCAGCAGCTTAGCAGGCAGAAGCTCCTATAATTCACCCCTCCACTTT	CASSLAGRSSYNSPLHF
TRBV12-5	TRBJ1-1	.	.	TGTGCTAGTGCTTTCAGGGGCACTGAAGCTTTCTTT	CASAFRGTEAFF
TRBV14	TRBJ1-3	.	.	TGTGCCAGCAGCCAAAGACTCCAGGGCTTCGGAAACACCATATATTTT	CASSQRLQGFGNTIYF
TRBV6-1	TRBJ1-5	.	.	TGTGCCAGCAGTGAAGGCTCCGCAGGCAATCAGCCCCAGCATTTT	CASSEGSAGNQPQHF
TRBV5-1	TRBJ1-4	.	.	TGCGCCAGCAGCTTGGCCGGGAGAACTGCAACTAATGAAAAACTGTTTTTT	CASSLAGRTATNEKLFF
TRBV27	TRBJ2-1	TRBD2	.	TGTGCCAGCAGCCCGATTTCCGGGACTAGCGGGTTTTACAATGAGCAGTTCTTC	CASSPISGTSGFYNEQFF
TRBV18	TRBJ1-4	.	.	TGTGCCAGCTCATCCTTTCCAACTAATGAAAAACTGTTTTTT	CASSSFPTNEKLFF
TRBV7-2	TRBJ1-1	.	once	TGTGCCAGCAGCCCGCACAGGGAGGGCACTGAAGCTTTCTTT	CASSPHREGTEAFF
TRBV15	TRBJ2-5	TRBD2	.	TGTGCCACCAGCCCCCGGGCTAGCGGGGAGACCCAGTACTTC	CATSPRASGETQYF
TRBV18	TRBJ2-3	.	.	TGTGCCAGCTCACCTATCGGGGGGCGATTCACAGATACGCAGTATTTT	CASSPIGGRFTDTQYF
TRBV11-1	TRBJ2-7	.	.	TGTGCCAGCAGCTTAAGTAGGGACATATTCTACGAGCAGTACTTC	CASSLSRDIFYEQYF
TRBV28	TRBJ1-3	.	.	TGTGCCAGCAATCCGTCCCGGGCTGGAAACACCATATATTTT	CASNPSRAGNTIYF
TRBV19	TRBJ2-7	TRBD1	.	TGTGCCAGTAGCGCGGGACAGGGCTACGAGCAGTACTTC	CASSAGQGYEQYF
TRBV6-5	TRBJ1-6	.	.	TGTGCCAGCAGTTGGGGGCCCGGAAGATATAATTCACCCCTCCACTTT	CASSWGPGRYNSPLHF
TRBV2	TRBJ1-2	TRBD1	.	TGTGCCAGCAGTGAGCTCGGGACAGGGGGGGGCTACACCTTC	CASSELGTGGGYTF
TRBV28	TRBJ1-4	TRBD1	.	TGTGCCAGCAGTTCCATCCGGTCACCGACAGGGATTAATGAAAAACTGTTTTTT	CASSSIRSPTGINEKLFF
TRBV6-1	TRBJ1-2	.	.	TGTGCCAGCAGTGAAGGGCAGGGCCCCTATGGCTACACCTTC	CASSEGQGPYGYTF
TRBV5-1	TRBJ2-2	.	.	TGCGCCAGCAGCCCGAGGGATTTTACCGGGGAGCTGTTTTTT	CASSPRDFTGELFF
TRBV6-4	TRBJ2-5	TRBD2	.	TGTGCCAGCAGTGACTCGAATATGGCGGGAGGGGGGAAGACCCAGTACTTC	CASSDSNMAGGGKTQYF
TRBV6-5	TRBJ1-5	.	.	TGTGCCAGCAGTAGGTCCCGCAACGGGCAGCCCCAGCATTTT	CASSRSRNGQPQHF
TRBV4-2	TRBJ1-6	.	.	TGTGCCAGCAGCCAAGGTGCGCCGGGGAAGAGCTCCTATAATTCACCCCTCCACTTT	CASSQGAPGKSSYNSPLHF
TRBV18	TRBJ1-2	TRBD1	few	TGTGCCAGCTCACCAAGAAACAGGGGATTCGACTATGGCTACACCTTC	CASSPRNRGFDYGYTF
TRBV5-4	TRBJ1-1	.	few	TGTGCCAGCAGCTTAGGGGCAGGTGAAGCTTTCTTT	CASSLGAGEAFF
TRBV7-6	TRBJ2-2	TRBD2	.	TGTGCCAGCAGCCCGTGGGGGACTAGCGGTTATTCGAACACCGGGGAGCTGTTTTTT	CASSPWGTSGYSNTGELFF
TRBV6-1	TRBJ2-5	.	.	TGTGCCAGCGGGGGGGCTTCTTGGGAGACCCAGTACTTC	CASGGASWETQYF
TRBV19	TRBJ2-3	.	.	TGTGCCAGCAAATCAGATACGCAGTATTTT	CASKSDTQYF
TRBV29-1	TRBJ2-4	.	.	TGCAGCGCCCTCCGGGACATTCAGTACTTC	CSALRDIQYF